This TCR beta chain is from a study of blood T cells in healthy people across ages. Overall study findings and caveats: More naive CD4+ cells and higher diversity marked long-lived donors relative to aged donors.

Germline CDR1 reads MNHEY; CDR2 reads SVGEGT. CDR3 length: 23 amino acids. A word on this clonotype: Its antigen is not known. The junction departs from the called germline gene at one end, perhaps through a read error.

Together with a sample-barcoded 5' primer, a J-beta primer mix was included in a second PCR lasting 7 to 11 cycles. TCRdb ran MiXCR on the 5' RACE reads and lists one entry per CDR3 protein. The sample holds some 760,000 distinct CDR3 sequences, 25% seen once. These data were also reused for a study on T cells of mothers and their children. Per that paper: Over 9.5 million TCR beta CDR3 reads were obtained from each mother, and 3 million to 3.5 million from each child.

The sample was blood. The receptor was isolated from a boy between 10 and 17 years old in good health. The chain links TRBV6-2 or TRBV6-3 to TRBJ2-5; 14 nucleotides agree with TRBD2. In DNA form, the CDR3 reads TGTGCCGGCAGGAGACAAGCGAGAGGGACTAGCGGGAGAATTGCCCTCCCCCAAGAGACCCAGTACTTC. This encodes CAGRRQARGTSGRIALPQETQYF.